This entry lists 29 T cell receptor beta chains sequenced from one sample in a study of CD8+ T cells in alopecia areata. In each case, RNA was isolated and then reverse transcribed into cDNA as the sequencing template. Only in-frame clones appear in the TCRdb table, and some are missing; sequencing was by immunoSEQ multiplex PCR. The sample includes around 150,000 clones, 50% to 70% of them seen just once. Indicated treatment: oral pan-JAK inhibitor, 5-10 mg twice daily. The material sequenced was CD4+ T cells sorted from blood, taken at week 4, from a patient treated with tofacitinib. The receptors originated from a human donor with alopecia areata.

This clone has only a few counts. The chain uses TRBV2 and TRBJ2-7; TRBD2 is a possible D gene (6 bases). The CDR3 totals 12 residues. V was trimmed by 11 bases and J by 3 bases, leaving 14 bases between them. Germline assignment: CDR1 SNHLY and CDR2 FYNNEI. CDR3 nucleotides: TGTGCCGGCAAGGCGGGACTCTACGAGCAGTACTTC. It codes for CAGKAGLYEQYF.

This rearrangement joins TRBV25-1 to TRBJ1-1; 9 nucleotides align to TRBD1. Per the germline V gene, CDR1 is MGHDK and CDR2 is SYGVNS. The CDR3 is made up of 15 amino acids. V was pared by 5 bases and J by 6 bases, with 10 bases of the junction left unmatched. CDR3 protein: CASSSRDRDVPEAFF. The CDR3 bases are TGTGCCAGCAGTTCTCGGGACAGGGACGTCCCTGAAGCTTTCTTT.

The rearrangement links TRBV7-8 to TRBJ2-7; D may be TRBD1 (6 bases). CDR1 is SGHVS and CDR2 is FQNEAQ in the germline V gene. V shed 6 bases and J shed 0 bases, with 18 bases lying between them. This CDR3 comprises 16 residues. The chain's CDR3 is CASRPFPTGSSYEQYF. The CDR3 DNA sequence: TGTGCCAGCAGACCCTTTCCGACAGGTAGCTCCTACGAGCAGTACTTC.

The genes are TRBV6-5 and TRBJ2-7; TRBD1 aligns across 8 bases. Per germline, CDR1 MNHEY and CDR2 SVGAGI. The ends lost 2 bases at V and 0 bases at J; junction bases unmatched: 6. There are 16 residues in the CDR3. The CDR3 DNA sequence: TGTGCCAGCAGTTACAGGGGACAGGTTCCCTCCTACGAGCAGTACTTC. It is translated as CASSYRGQVPSYEQYF.

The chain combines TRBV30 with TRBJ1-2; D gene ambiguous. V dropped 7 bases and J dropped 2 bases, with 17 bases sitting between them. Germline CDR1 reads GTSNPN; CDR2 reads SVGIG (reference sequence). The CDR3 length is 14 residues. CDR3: CAYRVGVGNYGYTF. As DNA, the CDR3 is TGTGCCTACCGAGTCGGGGTGGGAAACTATGGCTACACCTTC.

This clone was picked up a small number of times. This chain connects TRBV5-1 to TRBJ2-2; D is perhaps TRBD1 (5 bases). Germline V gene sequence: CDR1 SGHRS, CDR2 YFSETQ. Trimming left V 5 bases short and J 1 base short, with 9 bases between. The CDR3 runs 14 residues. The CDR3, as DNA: TGCGCCAGCAGAGGGCAGGGGAACACCGGGGAGCTGTTTTTT. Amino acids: CASRGQGNTGELFF.

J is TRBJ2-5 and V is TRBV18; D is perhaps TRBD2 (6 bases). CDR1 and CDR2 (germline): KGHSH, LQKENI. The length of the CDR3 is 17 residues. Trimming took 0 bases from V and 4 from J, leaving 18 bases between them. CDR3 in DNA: TGTGCCAGCTCACCACCCGGAGGGATGGGTGTAGGAGAGACCCAGTACTTC. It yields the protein CASSPPGGMGVGETQYF.

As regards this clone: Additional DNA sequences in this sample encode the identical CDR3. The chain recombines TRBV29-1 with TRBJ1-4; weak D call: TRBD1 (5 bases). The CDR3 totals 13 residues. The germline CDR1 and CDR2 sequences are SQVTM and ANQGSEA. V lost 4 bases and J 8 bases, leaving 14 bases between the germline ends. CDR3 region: CSVARGVEEKLFF. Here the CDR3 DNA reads TGCAGCGTTGCTCGGGGGGTAGAAGAAAAACTGTTTTTT.

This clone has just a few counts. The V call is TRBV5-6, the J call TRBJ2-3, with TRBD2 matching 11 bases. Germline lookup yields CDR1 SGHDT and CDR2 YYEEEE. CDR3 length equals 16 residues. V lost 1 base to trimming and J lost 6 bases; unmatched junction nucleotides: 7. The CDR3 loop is CASSLYPSGGPDTQYF. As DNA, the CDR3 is TGTGCCAGCAGCTTGTATCCTAGCGGGGGGCCGGATACGCAGTATTTT.

The CDR3 here is CAWSGRTGGRLSGANVLTF. CDR3 DNA sequence: TGTGCCTGGAGTGGAAGGACAGGGGGTCGCCTCTCTGGGGCCAACGTCCTGACTTTC. The chain employs TRBV30 and TRBJ2-6; 10 bases align to TRBD1. The CDR3 covers 19 residues. Per germline, CDR1 GTSNPN and CDR2 SVGIG (reference sequence). The V and J ends lost 1 base and 0 bases, in that order; junction bases with no gene match: 9.

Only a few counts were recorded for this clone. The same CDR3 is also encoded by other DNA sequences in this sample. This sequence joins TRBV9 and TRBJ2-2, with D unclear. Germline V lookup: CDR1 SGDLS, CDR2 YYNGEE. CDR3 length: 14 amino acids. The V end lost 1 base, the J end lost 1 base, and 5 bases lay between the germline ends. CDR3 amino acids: CASSVTGNTGELFF. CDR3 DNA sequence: TGTGCCAGCAGCGTAACCGGGAACACCGGGGAGCTGTTTTTT.

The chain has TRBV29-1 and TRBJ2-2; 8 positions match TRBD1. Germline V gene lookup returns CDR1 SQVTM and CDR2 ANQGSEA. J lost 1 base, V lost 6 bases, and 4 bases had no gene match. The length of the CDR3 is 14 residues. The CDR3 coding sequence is TGCAGCGTAGAGACAGGGGTGAACACCGGGGAGCTGTTTTTT. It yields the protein CSVETGVNTGELFF.

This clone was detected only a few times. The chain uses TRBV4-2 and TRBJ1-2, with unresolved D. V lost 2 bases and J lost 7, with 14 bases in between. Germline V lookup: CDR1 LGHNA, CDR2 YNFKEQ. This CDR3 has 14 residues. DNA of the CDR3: TGTGCCAGCAGCCAAAGCACACAGATCATTGGCTACACCTTC. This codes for CASSQSTQIIGYTF.

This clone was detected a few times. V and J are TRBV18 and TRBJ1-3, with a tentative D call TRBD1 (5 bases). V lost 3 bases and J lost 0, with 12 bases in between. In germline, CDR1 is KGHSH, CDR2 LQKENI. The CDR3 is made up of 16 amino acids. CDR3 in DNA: TGTGCCAGCTCACCCCCGTGGGGACCCTCTGGAAACACCATATATTTT. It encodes CASSPPWGPSGNTIYF. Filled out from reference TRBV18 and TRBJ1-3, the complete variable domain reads NAGVMQNPRHLVRRRGQEARLRCSPMKGHSHVYWYRQLPEEGLKFMVYLQKENIIDESGMPKERFSAEFPKEGPSILRIQQVVRGDSAAYFCASSPPWGPSGNTIYFGEGSWLTVV.

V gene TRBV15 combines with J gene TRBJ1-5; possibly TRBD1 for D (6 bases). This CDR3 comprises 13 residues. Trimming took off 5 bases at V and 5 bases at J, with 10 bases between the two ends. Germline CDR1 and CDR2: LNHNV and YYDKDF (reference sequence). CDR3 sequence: CATSYRVDQPQHF. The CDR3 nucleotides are TGTGCCACCAGCTACAGGGTTGATCAGCCCCAGCATTTT.

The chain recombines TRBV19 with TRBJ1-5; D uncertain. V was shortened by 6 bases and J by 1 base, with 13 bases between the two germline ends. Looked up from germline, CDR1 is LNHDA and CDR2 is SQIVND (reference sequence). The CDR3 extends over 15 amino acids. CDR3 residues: CASSGFSPSNQPQHF. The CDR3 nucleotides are TGTGCCAGTAGCGGGTTTTCCCCAAGCAATCAGCCCCAGCATTTT.

DNA for the CDR3: TGTGCCTGGAGCCAGACAGGGAACTATGGCTACACCTTC. The encoded protein is CAWSQTGNYGYTF. V is TRBV30 and J is TRBJ1-2, with 7 bases that match TRBD1. This CDR3 is 13 amino acids long. Germline loops: CDR1 GTSNPN, CDR2 SVGIG (reference sequence). Germline trimming cut 3 bases from V and 2 bases from J; bases unmatched to any gene: 3.

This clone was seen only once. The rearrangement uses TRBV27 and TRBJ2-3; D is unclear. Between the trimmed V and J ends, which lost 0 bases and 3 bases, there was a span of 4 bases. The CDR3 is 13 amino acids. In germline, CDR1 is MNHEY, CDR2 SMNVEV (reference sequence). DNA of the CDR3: TGTGCCAGCAGTTTATCATGGACAGATACGCAGTATTTT. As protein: CASSLSWTDTQYF.

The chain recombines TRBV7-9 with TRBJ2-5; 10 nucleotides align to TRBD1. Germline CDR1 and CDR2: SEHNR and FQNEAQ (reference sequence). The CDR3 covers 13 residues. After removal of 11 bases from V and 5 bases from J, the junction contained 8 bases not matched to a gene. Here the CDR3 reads CALGGQGMETQYF. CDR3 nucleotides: TGTGCCCTAGGGGGACAGGGGATGGAGACCCAGTACTTC.

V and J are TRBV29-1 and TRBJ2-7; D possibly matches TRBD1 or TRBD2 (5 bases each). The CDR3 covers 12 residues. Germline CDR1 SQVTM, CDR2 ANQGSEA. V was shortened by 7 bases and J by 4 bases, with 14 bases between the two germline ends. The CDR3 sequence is CSALQGGYEQYF. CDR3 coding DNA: TGCAGCGCTCTTCAGGGCGGGTACGAGCAGTACTTC.

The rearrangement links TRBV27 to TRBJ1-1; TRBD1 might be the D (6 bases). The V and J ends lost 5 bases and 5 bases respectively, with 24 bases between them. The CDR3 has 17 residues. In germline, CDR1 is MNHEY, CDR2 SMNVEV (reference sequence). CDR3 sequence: CASSHGTTGLLGTEAFF. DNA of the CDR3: TGTGCCAGCAGTCATGGGACAACCGGACTCTTGGGTACTGAAGCTTTCTTT.

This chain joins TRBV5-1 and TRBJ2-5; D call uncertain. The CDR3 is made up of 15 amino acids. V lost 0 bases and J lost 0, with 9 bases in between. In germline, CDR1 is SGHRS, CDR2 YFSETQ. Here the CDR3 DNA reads TGCGCCAGCAGCTTGGCCTGGTATCACCAAGAGACCCAGTACTTC. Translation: CASSLAWYHQETQYF. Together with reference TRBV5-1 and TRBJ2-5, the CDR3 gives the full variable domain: KAGVTQTPRYLIKTRGQQVTLSCSPISGHRSVSWYQQTPGQGLQFLFEYFSETQRNKGNFPGRFSGRQFSNSRSEMNVSTLELGDSALYLCASSLAWYHQETQYFGPGTRLLVL.

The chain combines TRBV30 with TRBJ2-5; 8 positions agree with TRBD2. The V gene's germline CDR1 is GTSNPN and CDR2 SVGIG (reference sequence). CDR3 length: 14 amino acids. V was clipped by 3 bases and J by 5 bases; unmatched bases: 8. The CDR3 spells CAWSPGGPVETQYF. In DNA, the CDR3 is TGTGCCTGGAGCCCGGGGGGGCCGGTTGAGACCCAGTACTTC.

CDR3 sequence (DNA): TGTGCCTGGAGTTCGAATGCAGGGGTCGAGCAGTACTTC. It yields the protein CAWSSNAGVEQYF. V is TRBV30 and J is TRBJ2-7, with D perhaps TRBD1 (6 bases). Per germline, CDR1 GTSNPN and CDR2 SVGIG (reference sequence). This CDR3 comprises 13 residues. Trimming removed 2 bases from V and 6 bases from J, with 14 bases in between.

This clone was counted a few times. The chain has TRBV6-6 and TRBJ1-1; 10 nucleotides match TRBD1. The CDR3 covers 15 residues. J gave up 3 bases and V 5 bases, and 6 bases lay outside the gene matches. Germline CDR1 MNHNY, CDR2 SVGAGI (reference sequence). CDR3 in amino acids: CASSGDRGGDTEAFF. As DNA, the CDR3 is TGTGCCAGCAGTGGGGACAGGGGAGGGGACACTGAAGCTTTCTTT.

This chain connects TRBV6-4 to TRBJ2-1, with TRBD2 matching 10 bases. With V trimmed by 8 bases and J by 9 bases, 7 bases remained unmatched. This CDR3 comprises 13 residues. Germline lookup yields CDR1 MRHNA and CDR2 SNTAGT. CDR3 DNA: TGTGCCAGCCGCCCTAGCGGGGGATTTGAGCAGTTCTTC. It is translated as CASRPSGGFEQFF.

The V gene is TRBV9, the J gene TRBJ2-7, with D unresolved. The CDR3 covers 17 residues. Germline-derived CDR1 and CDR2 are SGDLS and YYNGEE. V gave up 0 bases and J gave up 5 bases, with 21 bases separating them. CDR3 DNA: TGTGCCAGCAGCGTAGACCCCTCAACAGTATCACCCAACGAGCAGTACTTC. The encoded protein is CASSVDPSTVSPNEQYF.

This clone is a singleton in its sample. The CDR3 loop is CSAGPDGEQYF. CDR3 DNA sequence: TGCAGCGCCGGACCTGACGGCGAGCAGTACTTC. The rearrangement joins TRBV29-1 to TRBJ2-7; D unclear. The germline V and J ends were trimmed by 7 bases and 6 bases, with 13 bases remaining between them. Germline CDR1 is SQVTM and CDR2 is ANQGSEA. The CDR3 extends over 11 amino acids.

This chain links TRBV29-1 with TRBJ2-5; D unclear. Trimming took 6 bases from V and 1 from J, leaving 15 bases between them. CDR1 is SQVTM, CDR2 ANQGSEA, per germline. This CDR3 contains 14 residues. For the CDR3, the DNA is TGCAGCGTCCTCGGGCTTCAACTCCAAGAGACCCAGTACTTC. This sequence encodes CSVLGLQLQETQYF.